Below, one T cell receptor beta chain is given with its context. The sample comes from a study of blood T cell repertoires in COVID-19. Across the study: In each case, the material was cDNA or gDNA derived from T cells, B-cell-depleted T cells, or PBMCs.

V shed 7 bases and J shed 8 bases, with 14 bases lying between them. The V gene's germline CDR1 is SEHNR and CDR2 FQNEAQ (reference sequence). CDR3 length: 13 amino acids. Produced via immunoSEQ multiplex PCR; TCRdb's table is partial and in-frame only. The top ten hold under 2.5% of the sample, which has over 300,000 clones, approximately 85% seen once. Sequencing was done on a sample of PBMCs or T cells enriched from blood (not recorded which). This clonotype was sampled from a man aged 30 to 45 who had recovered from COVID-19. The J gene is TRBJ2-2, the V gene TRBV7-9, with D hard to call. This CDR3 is CASTRVAGGELFF. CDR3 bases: TGTGCCAGCACTCGGGTCGCCGGAGGGGAGCTGTTTTTT.